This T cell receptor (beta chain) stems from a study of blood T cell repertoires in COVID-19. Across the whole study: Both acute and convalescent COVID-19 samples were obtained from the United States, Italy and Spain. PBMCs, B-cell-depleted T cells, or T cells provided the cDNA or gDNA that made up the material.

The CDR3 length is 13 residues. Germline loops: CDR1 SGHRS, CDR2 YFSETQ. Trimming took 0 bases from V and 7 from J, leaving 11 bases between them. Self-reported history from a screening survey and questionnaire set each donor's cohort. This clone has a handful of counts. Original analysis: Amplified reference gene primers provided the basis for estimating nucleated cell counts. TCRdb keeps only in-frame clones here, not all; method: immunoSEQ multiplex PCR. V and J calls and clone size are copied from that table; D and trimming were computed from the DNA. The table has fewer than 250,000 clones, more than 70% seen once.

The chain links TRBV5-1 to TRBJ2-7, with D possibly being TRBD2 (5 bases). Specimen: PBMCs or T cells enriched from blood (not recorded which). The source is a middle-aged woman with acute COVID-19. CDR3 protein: CASSLGTSGEQYF. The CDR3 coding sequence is TGCGCCAGCAGCTTGGGGACCAGCGGTGAGCAGTACTTC.